This TCR beta chain was identified in a study of T cells after posttransplantation cyclophosphamide (dated by TCRdb to 2015 to 2016). Regarding the complete study: Using TRB sequencing, the study followed how the T cell repertoire rebuilt after myeloablative bone marrow transplantation with posttransplantation cyclophosphamide given as GVHD prophylaxis. TRB sequencing was also done on up to 3 additional blood samples from 2 to 5.2 years after transplant in 3 patients, and on pretransplant blood from a handful of patients. Because TRA and TRB clonality correlated tightly in under 10 samples, later TCR analyses were limited to TRB. Blood from every one of the 30 to 40 PTCy patients who had 1-year posttransplant specimens underwent TRB sequencing. Public TRB sequences were queried against a database of over 3,500 sequences associated with responses to pathogens, tumor antigens, self-antigens and alloantigens. Samples from 30 to 40 PTCy-treated patients and 15 to 20 related bone marrow donors of those patients were subjected to antigen receptor sequencing.

This clone was counted ten times or more. The specificity of this receptor is unknown. Per-nucleotide qualities are absent, and no much larger clonotype sits a single base away. Study-wide conclusions, independent of this receptor: Across about 40 patients, TRB clonality was highly associated with recipient CMV seropositivity and CMV reactivation, and PTCy diversity was similar to diversity in CNI/methotrexate controls. The TRB repertoires of T cells infiltrating skin or GI tract showed only limited overlap with the TRB repertoires of T cells in blood. At 1-2 months, donor-recipient similarity was low but rose over the first year, and the later blood repertoires were often dominated by donor CD8+ memory clones.

V is cut by 2 bases and J by 11 bases, and the space between the germline ends is 13 bases. The germline V gene gives CDR1 as SNHLY and CDR2 as FYNNEI. Including cysteine and phenylalanine, the CDR3 has 14 amino acids. CDR3 DNA is the only sequence kept; it has 42 bases, read in frame from the first base. Genomic DNA was the input for TRB sequencing, which was run either with the immunoSEQ assay at survey resolution or with the hsTCRB kit. The original methods were these. The immunoSEQ software handled the initial read processing, while the LymphoSeq R package was used for the repertoire analyses. Clonality was computed as 1 minus normalized Shannon entropy; Gini coefficient was also calculated for each TRB dataset. To infer phenotypes in unsorted samples, TRB sequences from sorted subsets of the recipient or donor were mapped onto the unsorted samples of the same recipient. Imported from immuneACCESS, the table was reduced by TCRdb to in-frame sequences with V and J called. These copies leave out some clones; in studies compared against another copy, an unresolved V gene accounts for under half, and the cause of the remainder is not known. The DNA was the basis for D and trimming; V, J and clone size are from that table. The sample records under 50,000 clones, none occurring a single time. 4.5% of the sample is held by the ten biggest clonotypes.

Peripheral blood samples were provided by related bone marrow donors on the day of marrow donation. Peripheral blood and bone marrow mononuclear cells were isolated by Ficoll-Hypaque density centrifugation and cryopreserved. The chain employs TRBV2 and TRBJ1-6; tentative D gene TRBD1, with 5 bases matching. The sequence derives from a woman aged 45 to 65 in good health and a related stem cell transplant donor. The sequenced sample was PBMCs. The nucleotides read TGTGCCAGCAGTGAACCAGGGTCCCGAGCACCCCTCCACTTT. Protein translation: CASSEPGSRAPLHF.